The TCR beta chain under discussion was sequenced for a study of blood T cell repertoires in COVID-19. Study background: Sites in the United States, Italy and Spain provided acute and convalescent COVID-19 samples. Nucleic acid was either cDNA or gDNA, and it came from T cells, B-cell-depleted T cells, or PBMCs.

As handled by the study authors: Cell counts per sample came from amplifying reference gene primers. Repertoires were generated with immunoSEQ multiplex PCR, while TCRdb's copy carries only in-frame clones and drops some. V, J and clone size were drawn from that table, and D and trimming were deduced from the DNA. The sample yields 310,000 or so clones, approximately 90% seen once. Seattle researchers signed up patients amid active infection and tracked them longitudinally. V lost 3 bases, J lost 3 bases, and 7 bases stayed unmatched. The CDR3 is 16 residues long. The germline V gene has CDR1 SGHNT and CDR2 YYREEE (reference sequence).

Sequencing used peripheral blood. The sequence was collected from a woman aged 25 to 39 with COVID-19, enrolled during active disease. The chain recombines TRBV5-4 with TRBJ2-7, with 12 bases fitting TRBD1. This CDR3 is CASSYGDRGLLYEQYF. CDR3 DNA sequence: TGTGCCAGCAGCTACGGGGACAGGGGGCTTCTCTACGAGCAGTACTTC.